The 23 T cell receptor beta chains listed next were all sequenced from one sample in a study of cytomegalovirus exposure and HLA in healthy donors. Vbeta (60) and Jbeta (13) primers were used in the PCR. TCRdb's table, derived via immunoSEQ multiplex PCR, lists solely in-frame clones and lacks some. The sample records around 200,000 clones, roughly 80% being singletons. Sequencing was carried out using PBMCs. All receptors come from a man between 50 and 59 years old in good health and CMV-seronegative.

The chain carries TRBV5-5 and TRBJ1-2; D may be TRBD1 (5 bases). V shed 4 bases and J shed 4 bases, with 5 bases lying between them. The CDR3 runs 11 residues. The germline CDR1 and CDR2 sequences are SGHKS and YYEKEE (reference sequence). CDR3 DNA sequence: TGTGCCAGCAGCAGGGGCTATGGCTACACCTTC. Amino acid sequence: CASSRGYGYTF.

The chain combines TRBV6-5 with TRBJ2-1; 9 nucleotides align to TRBD2. Per germline, CDR1 MNHEY and CDR2 SVGAGI. V gave up 5 bases and J gave up 6 bases; unmatched junction bases: 8. This CDR3 is 15 amino acids long. The CDR3 here is CASSPGAGGPNEQFF. CDR3 nucleotides: TGTGCCAGCAGTCCGGGAGCGGGGGGCCCCAATGAGCAGTTCTTC.

The rearrangement links TRBV7-2 to TRBJ2-5; D unclear. The CDR3 sequence is 14 residues long. Germline assignment: CDR1 SGHTA and CDR2 FQGNSA. V was cut by 1 base and J by 1 base, with 7 bases left in between. The CDR3 bases are TGTGCCAGCAGCTTAGTCCCCCTCCAAGAGACCCAGTACTTC. Protein sequence: CASSLVPLQETQYF.

The rearrangement uses TRBV5-1 and TRBJ2-3; TRBD2 agrees at 8 bases. Germline lookup yields CDR1 SGHRS and CDR2 YFSETQ. J gave up 0 bases and V 7 bases, and 4 bases lay outside the gene matches. The CDR3 is made up of 14 amino acids. CDR3 sequence reads: CASRAGASTDTQYF. In DNA form, the CDR3 reads TGCGCCAGCCGAGCGGGGGCGAGCACAGATACGCAGTATTTT.

Only a few counts were recorded for this clone. The rearrangement links TRBV10-3 to TRBJ2-7, with TRBD1 identical over 9 bases. Germline V gives CDR1 ENHRY, CDR2 SYGVKD. V trimming: 9 bases; J trimming: 1 base; junction bases outside the gene matches: 10. CDR3 length: 15 amino acids. This chain's CDR3 is CAMGQGRIGSYEQYF. The CDR3 nucleotides read TGTGCCATGGGACAGGGTCGAATTGGTTCCTACGAGCAGTACTTC.

The chain couples TRBV10-3 to TRBJ2-4; no definite D call. This CDR3 has 16 amino acids. Germline CDR1 is ENHRY and CDR2 is SYGVKD. V was trimmed by 0 bases and J by 0 bases, leaving 9 bases between them. CDR3 sequence reads: CAISESNSLAKNIQYF. CDR3 in DNA: TGTGCCATCAGTGAGTCTAATAGTTTAGCCAAAAACATTCAGTACTTC.

The chain combines TRBV7-2 with TRBJ2-7; TRBD2 agrees at 7 bases. The CDR3 length is 14 residues. Germline values: CDR1 SGHTA, CDR2 FQGNSA. With V trimmed by 4 bases and J by 3 bases, 6 bases remained unmatched. CDR3 residues: CASSSERGIYEQYF. The CDR3 nucleotides are TGTGCCAGCAGCTCCGAGCGGGGCATCTACGAGCAGTACTTC.

The rearrangement uses TRBV4-3 and TRBJ2-5; TRBD2 agrees at 8 bases. Germline-derived CDR1 and CDR2 are LGHNA and YSLEER. This CDR3 region has 15 residues. V shed 4 bases, J shed 2 bases, and the junction held 6 bases outside the gene matches. The CDR3 region has the DNA TGCGCCAGCAGCCCATCGGGACTAGATCAAGAGACCCAGTACTTC. Amino acid sequence: CASSPSGLDQETQYF.

The V and J genes are TRBV7-6 and TRBJ2-1; D is perhaps TRBD2 (7 bases). V lost 1 base, J lost 4 bases, and 14 bases lay in between. Germline assignment: CDR1 SGHVS and CDR2 FNYEAQ. The CDR3 has 16 residues. The CDR3 is CASSLDPRGAYNEQFF. The CDR3 DNA reads as TGTGCCAGCAGCTTAGATCCCCGGGGGGCTTACAATGAGCAGTTCTTC.

Comment on this clone: Germline is not matched at one junction end, which may reflect a read error. The rearrangement links TRBV7-9 to TRBJ1-1; D is ambiguous. The V gene's germline CDR1 is SEHNR and CDR2 FQNEAQ (reference sequence). The CDR3 length is 14 residues. CDR3 loop: CSSSYARGNTEAFF. CDR3 coding DNA: TGTTCCAGCAGCTATGCCCGGGGTAACACTGAAGCTTTCTTT.

This clone was seen only a few times. The chain recombines TRBV9 with TRBJ2-3; D remains ambiguous. V shed 5 bases and J shed 4 bases, with 8 bases lying between them. CDR1 and CDR2 (germline): SGDLS, YYNGEE. CDR3 length: 12 amino acids. CDR3 amino acids: CASSPGPDTQYF. The CDR3 bases are TGTGCCAGCAGTCCAGGTCCAGATACGCAGTATTTT.

The chain is built from TRBV13 and TRBJ1-3; a possible D gene is TRBD1 (6 bases). The germline V gene has CDR1 PRHDT and CDR2 FYEKMQ (reference sequence). CDR3 length equals 13 residues. The V end was cut by 8 bases, the J end by 2 bases, with 10 bases between. The CDR3 loop is CASLHRAGNTIYF. The CDR3 DNA follows: TGTGCCAGCCTCCACAGGGCTGGAAACACCATATATTTT. The whole variable domain, filled in from reference TRBV13 and TRBJ1-3, reads AAGVIQSPRHLIKEKRETATLKCYPIPRHDTVYWYQQGPGQDPQFLISFYEKMQSDKGSIPDRFSAQQFSDYHSELNMSSLELGDSALYFCASLHRAGNTIYFGEGSWLTVV.

This clone was picked up a small number of times. J is TRBJ2-5 and V is TRBV4-1; the match to TRBD1 covers 9 bases. Losses at the gene ends were 3 bases for V and 2 bases for J; bases not matched to a gene: 19. The CDR3 extends over 20 amino acids. CDR1 is MGHRA and CDR2 is YSYEKL in the germline V gene. The CDR3 is CASSQEPGTGFAGPQETQYF. The CDR3, as DNA: TGCGCCAGCAGCCAGGAGCCGGGGACAGGGTTCGCCGGCCCACAAGAGACCCAGTACTTC.

This chain links TRBV11-2 with TRBJ2-5, with TRBD1 matching over 7 bases. The DNA end is a closer match to TRBJ2-7, so the J assignment may be wrong. The CDR3 runs 16 residues. The germline V gene has CDR1 SGHAT and CDR2 FQNNGV. CDR3 sequence: CASSPRLTGPSYEQYF. CDR3 bases: TGTGCCAGCAGCCCACGTCTGACAGGGCCCAGTTACGAGCAGTACTTC.

The sample holds a few counts of this clone. J is TRBJ1-4 and V is TRBV7-6; 8 nucleotides align to TRBD1. In germline, CDR1 is SGHVS, CDR2 FNYEAQ. With 0 bases clipped from V and 0 bases from J, the junction kept 12 bases outside the gene matches. This CDR3 comprises 20 residues. The CDR3 reads CASSLATRGQERPTNEKLFF. The CDR3 DNA is TGTGCCAGCAGCTTAGCGACCAGGGGACAGGAAAGACCAACTAATGAAAAACTGTTTTTT.

V usage is TRBV27 and J usage is TRBJ1-5; no clear D gene. The CDR3 consists of 13 residues. The V gene's germline CDR1 is MNHEY and CDR2 SMNVEV (reference sequence). Between the trimmed V and J ends, which lost 5 bases and 9 bases, there was a span of 14 bases. CDR3 nucleotides: TGTGCCAGCAGTCCCTCAGCGTGGCGGCCCCAGCATTTT. This translates into CASSPSAWRPQHF.

This chain connects TRBV5-4 to TRBJ2-3; 8 nucleotides agree with TRBD2. The CDR3 contains 16 residues. V dropped 0 bases and J dropped 2; count of bases not matched to a gene: 5. CDR1 and CDR2 from the germline V gene are SGHNT and YYREEE (reference sequence). The chain's CDR3 is CASSLATGGPTDTQYF. CDR3 DNA sequence: TGTGCCAGCAGCTTGGCGACGGGGGGGCCCACAGATACGCAGTATTTT.

The chain links TRBV5-1 to TRBJ2-3, with 9 nucleotides matching TRBD2. Germline-derived CDR1 and CDR2 are SGHRS and YFSETQ. This CDR3 region has 15 residues. V shed 2 bases, J shed 2 bases, and the junction held 3 bases outside the gene matches. The CDR3 DNA reads as TGCGCCAGCAGCTTAGCGGGGGGAATCACAGATACGCAGTATTTT. It codes for CASSLAGGITDTQYF.

J is TRBJ1-6 and V is TRBV13; TRBD1 might be the D (5 bases). Trimming removed 7 bases at V and 5 bases at J, with 18 bases between. CDR3 length: 16 amino acids. Germline CDR1 PRHDT, CDR2 FYEKMQ (reference sequence). In DNA, the CDR3 is TGTGCCAGCAAGGAGGGGCCAAATGGGAATAATTCACCCCTCCACTTT. The encoded protein is CASKEGPNGNNSPLHF.

The chain recombines TRBV19 with TRBJ1-1; D is possibly TRBD1 (6 bases). Germline V gene lookup returns CDR1 LNHDA and CDR2 SQIVND (reference sequence). CDR3 length equals 12 residues. The V gene lost 11 bases and the J gene lost 5 bases, with 15 bases spanning the gap. CDR3: CAAGGLGTEAFF. The CDR3 DNA follows: TGTGCCGCGGGGGGGCTGGGGACTGAAGCTTTCTTT.

This chain uses TRBV5-5 with TRBJ1-6; 9 nucleotides align to TRBD1. Germline values: CDR1 SGHKS, CDR2 YYEKEE (reference sequence). The CDR3 is 16 amino acids. V was pared by 0 bases and J by 10 bases, with 8 bases of the junction left unmatched. CDR3 sequence reads: CASSLAGTGRVSPLHF. In DNA form, the CDR3 reads TGTGCCAGCAGCTTGGCTGGGACAGGGAGAGTATCACCCCTCCACTTT.

This chain uses TRBV19 with TRBJ1-4; TRBD1 is a possible D gene (5 bases). This CDR3 has 15 amino acids. V lost 3 bases and J lost 0, with 8 bases in between. CDR1 is LNHDA and CDR2 is SQIVND in the germline V gene (reference sequence). CDR3 DNA: TGTGCCAGTAGTATGCAGGGTGCAACTAATGAAAAACTGTTTTTT. Protein sequence: CASSMQGATNEKLFF.

This rearrangement joins TRBV6-1 to TRBJ1-1, with D possibly matching TRBD1 (6 bases). The CDR3 sequence is 12 residues long. The V gene's germline CDR1 is MNHNS and CDR2 SASEGT. Trimming took off 10 bases at V and 5 bases at J, with 14 bases between the two ends. The CDR3 nucleotides read TGTGCCACCACGGGGGGCTGGACTGAAGCTTTCTTT. Translated: CATTGGWTEAFF.